This TCR beta chain is from a study of PD-L1 blockade in urothelial cancer. Overall study: Dosed intravenously at 1,200 mg every 3 weeks, atezolizumab was initiated by patients at some point between 2014 and 2016. T cells numbered a median of roughly 150,000 in the blood samples. Investigators checked blood 3 weeks (second dose) and 6 weeks after treatment start.

The templates were synthetic TCR analogs, and they were spiked into each PCR. Method: immunoSEQ multiplex PCR; TCRdb's copy keeps in-frame clones and lacks some. In the table there are 30,000 to 35,000 clones, roughly 82% of which are singletons. Unmatched junction bases numbered 13, after V lost 5 bases and J lost 7 bases. CDR1 and CDR2 from the germline V gene are MNHEY and SMNVEV (reference sequence). The CDR3 has 15 amino acids. The receptor was isolated from a man aged 55 to 69 with urothelial cancer. The sample here was PBMCs, taken around atezolizumab (anti-PD-L1) treatment. The genes are TRBV27 and TRBJ2-7, with 8 bases aligning to TRBD2. CDR3 in amino acids: CASSAGGAIAGEQYF. In DNA, the CDR3 is TGTGCCAGCAGTGCTGGGGGGGCAATAGCGGGGGAGCAGTACTTC.